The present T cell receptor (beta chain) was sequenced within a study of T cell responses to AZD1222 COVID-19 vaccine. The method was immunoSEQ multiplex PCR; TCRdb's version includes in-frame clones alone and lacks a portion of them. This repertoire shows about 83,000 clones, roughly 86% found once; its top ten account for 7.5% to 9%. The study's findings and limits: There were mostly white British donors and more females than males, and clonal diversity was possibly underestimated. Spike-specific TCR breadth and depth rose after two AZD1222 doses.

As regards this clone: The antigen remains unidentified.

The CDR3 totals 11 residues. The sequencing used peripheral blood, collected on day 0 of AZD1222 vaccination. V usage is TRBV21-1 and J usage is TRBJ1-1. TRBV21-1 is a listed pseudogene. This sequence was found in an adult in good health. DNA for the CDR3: TGTGCCAGCAGCCCGGGTTCTGAAGCTTTCTTT. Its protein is CASSPGSEAFF.